This TCR beta chain is from a study of T cell responses to AZD1222 COVID-19 vaccine. Study-wide results and limits: Donors in the cohort were predominantly white British and more often female, and clonal diversity was possibly underestimated. The reported proportion of spike-specific TCRs targeting unmutated variant regions was nearly half.

A note on this clone: What it binds is unknown.

Clones were sequenced by immunoSEQ multiplex PCR, and TCRdb holds only the in-frame ones, with some missing. The data hold over 65,000 clones, with about 87% observed a single time. The CDR3 runs to 13 residues. The V gene's germline CDR1 is KGHSH and CDR2 LQKENI. V shed 0 bases and J shed 7 bases, with 4 bases lying between them. This chain connects TRBV18 to TRBJ1-6, with D hard to call. Source: peripheral blood, taken on day 0 of AZD1222 vaccination. The clonotype originates from an adult in good health. CDR3 nucleotide sequence: TGTGCCAGCTCACCACCGTGGAATTCACCCCTCCACTTT. Protein sequence: CASSPPWNSPLHF.